Listed here are 32 T cell receptor beta chains from one sample, sequenced in a study of OX40 agonist ivuxolimab in advanced cancers. TCRdb's table, derived via immunoSEQ multiplex PCR, lists solely in-frame clones and lacks some. The sample holds around 80,000 clones, around 87% seen once. This material consisted of CD4+ or CD8+ T cells sorted from blood, taken in a trial of the OX40 agonist ivuxolimab. The source is an adult with an advanced solid tumor such as melanoma, head and neck, liver or kidney cancer.

The chain carries TRBV9 and TRBJ1-2; maybe TRBD1 (5 bases). The V end was cut by 3 bases, the J end by 4 bases, with 25 bases between. Germline assignment: CDR1 SGDLS and CDR2 YYNGEE. The CDR3 loop spans 18 amino acids. The CDR3 DNA reads TGTGCCAGCAGCGCCACCGCTAACACAGGTGTGATTAGCTATGGCTACACCTTC. Translating gives CASSATANTGVISYGYTF.

V gene TRBV27 combines with J gene TRBJ2-1; D possibly corresponds to TRBD2 (5 bases). Germline CDR1 reads MNHEY; CDR2 reads SMNVEV (reference sequence). V lost 4 bases and J 4 bases, leaving 14 bases between the germline ends. The CDR3 consists of 15 residues. The CDR3 region has the DNA TGTGCCAGCAGTTCCCCCGGACTCAAATACAATGAGCAGTTCTTC. It translates to CASSSPGLKYNEQFF.

This clone was counted a single time. V gene TRBV6-6 combines with J gene TRBJ2-2; TRBD2 is a possible D gene (5 bases). The germline V and J ends were trimmed by 5 bases and 4 bases, with 8 bases remaining between them. The V gene's germline CDR1 is MNHNY and CDR2 SVGAGI (reference sequence). This CDR3 has 13 amino acids. The CDR3: CASSRAGTGELFF. In DNA, the CDR3 is TGTGCCAGCAGTAGGGCGGGCACCGGGGAGCTGTTTTTT.

The chain employs TRBV7-6 and TRBJ1-2, with TRBD1 matching over 10 bases. The ends lost 5 bases at V and 0 bases at J; junction bases unmatched: 3. The CDR3 consists of 15 residues. Germline V lookup: CDR1 SGHVS, CDR2 FNYEAQ. This CDR3 reads CASSLGQGANYGYTF. In DNA, the CDR3 is TGTGCCAGCAGCCTAGGACAGGGGGCTAACTATGGCTACACCTTC.

This chain uses TRBV4-1 with TRBJ1-4, with D hard to call. Trimming pared 2 bases from V and 12 bases from J, leaving 13 bases between. CDR1 and CDR2 (germline): MGHRA, YSYEKL. CDR3 length equals 13 residues. CDR3 sequence: CASSQPNDEELFF. CDR3 coding DNA: TGCGCCAGCAGCCAACCCAATGACGAGGAACTGTTTTTT.

This CDR3 reads CASSRDRVSYEQYF. The CDR3 nucleotides are TGCGCCAGCAGCCGGGACAGGGTTTCCTACGAGCAGTACTTC. The chain links TRBV4-3 to TRBJ2-7, with TRBD1 matching over 9 bases. The V and J ends lost 4 bases and 1 base, in that order; junction bases with no gene match: 2. Germline CDR1 and CDR2: LGHNA and YSLEER. The length of the CDR3 is 14 residues.

This clone came up once. The V call is TRBV10-3, the J call TRBJ1-5; weak D call: TRBD1 (6 bases). Germline V gene lookup returns CDR1 ENHRY and CDR2 SYGVKD. The CDR3 is 15 residues long. Trimming took 3 bases from V and 3 from J, leaving 12 bases between them. The DNA for the CDR3 is TGTGCCATCAGTGATCCGACAGGCGTCAATCAGCCCCAGCATTTT. This encodes CAISDPTGVNQPQHF.

The chain uses TRBV5-1 and TRBJ2-7; either TRBD1 or TRBD2 may fit D (5 bases each). The length of the CDR3 is 13 residues. CDR1 and CDR2 (germline): SGHRS, YFSETQ. V lost 4 bases and J lost 6, with 14 bases in between. The CDR3 reads CASSPDWGREQYF. CDR3 nucleotide sequence: TGCGCCAGCAGCCCGGACTGGGGCCGCGAGCAGTACTTC.

This clone was detected once. In DNA form, the CDR3 reads TGTGCCAGCAGTGACTGGGCTCGGCATGGCTACACCTTC. Amino acid sequence: CASSDWARHGYTF. This chain joins TRBV2 and TRBJ1-2; D is unresolved. This CDR3 contains 13 residues. Germline V gives CDR1 SNHLY, CDR2 FYNNEI. V lost 3 bases to trimming and J lost 6 bases, with 11 bases between them.

The V and J genes are TRBV11-3 and TRBJ2-5; a weak D match, TRBD1 (5 bases). The length of the CDR3 is 12 residues. Per the germline V gene, CDR1 is SGHNT and CDR2 is YENEEA. Trimming removed 5 bases at V and 4 bases at J, with 8 bases between. The CDR3 loop is CASSRQGETQYF. CDR3 coding DNA: TGTGCCAGCAGCAGGCAGGGAGAGACCCAGTACTTC.

In this sample, this clone is medium-sized. This rearrangement joins TRBV6-1 to TRBJ1-2; D gene unclear. CDR1 and CDR2 (germline): MNHNS, SASEGT. The CDR3 sequence is 13 residues long. Deletions cut 10 bases from V and 0 bases from J, with 12 bases between. CDR3 sequence (DNA): TGTGCCAATTCCCGGGCCCCTAACTATGGCTACACCTTC. It encodes CANSRAPNYGYTF.

Here the CDR3 DNA reads TGTGCCTGGAGTGAGGTGGGACAAGAGACCCAGTACTTC. The encoded protein is CAWSEVGQETQYF. The chain uses TRBV30 and TRBJ2-5, with D unresolved. The CDR3 runs to 13 residues. Looked up from germline, CDR1 is GTSNPN and CDR2 is SVGIG (reference sequence). V lost 1 base and J 2 bases, leaving 8 bases between the germline ends.

This CDR3 reads CASGGQGGSQPQHF. The CDR3 region has the DNA TGTGCCAGCGGGGGACAGGGAGGATCTCAGCCCCAGCATTTT. The J gene is TRBJ1-5, the V gene TRBV6-1; 9 bases match TRBD1. From germline, CDR1 is MNHNS and CDR2 SASEGT. The CDR3 loop spans 14 amino acids. The J segment lost 6 bases and the V segment lost 8 bases, leaving 8 bases of the junction unmatched.

This chain uses TRBV13 with TRBJ1-3; perhaps TRBD1 as D (6 bases). Trimming took off 3 bases at V and 0 bases at J, with 12 bases between the two ends. Germline CDR1 reads PRHDT; CDR2 reads FYEKMQ (reference sequence). This CDR3 has 16 residues. This CDR3 is CASSFDNRVSGNTIYF. CDR3 DNA: TGTGCCAGCAGCTTTGATAACAGGGTCTCTGGAAACACCATATATTTT.

The rearrangement links TRBV11-1 to TRBJ2-7; D is unclear. The CDR3 covers 14 residues. Germline V gene sequence: CDR1 SGHAT, CDR2 FQDESV (reference sequence). V gave up 5 bases and J gave up 4 bases, with 15 bases separating them. CDR3 in DNA: TGTGCCAGCAGCCCCCCGAGCACGCGATACGAGCAGTACTTC. Encoded protein: CASSPPSTRYEQYF.

The rearrangement joins TRBV11-2 to TRBJ2-7; TRBD2 is a possible D gene (5 bases). V lost 4 bases to trimming and J lost 3 bases, with 13 bases between them. Per germline, CDR1 SGHAT and CDR2 FQNNGV. This CDR3 region has 14 residues. This CDR3 is CASSYRTGGYEQYF. DNA for the CDR3: TGTGCCAGCAGCTACCGGACTGGAGGCTACGAGCAGTACTTC.

J is TRBJ2-1 and V is TRBV10-3; 14 bases agree with TRBD2. Per germline, CDR1 ENHRY and CDR2 SYGVKD. V dropped 9 bases and J dropped 8; count of bases not matched to a gene: 6. The CDR3 is 14 amino acids. The CDR3 bases are TGTGCCATAAGGACTAGCGGGAGGAGGGATGAGCAGTTCTTC. As protein: CAIRTSGRRDEQFF.

The gene calls are TRBV4-1 and TRBJ2-3; 7 bases fit TRBD1. Germline V CDR1 and CDR2: MGHRA, YSYEKL. The CDR3 is made up of 14 amino acids. V lost 4 bases and J lost 2; bases outside the gene matches: 3. CDR3 sequence (DNA): TGCGCCAGCAGCCCCGGGACAGCCACAGATACGCAGTATTTT. Protein sequence: CASSPGTATDTQYF.

The chain uses TRBV11-3 and TRBJ2-2, with no clear D. Per the germline V gene, CDR1 is SGHNT and CDR2 is YENEEA. V dropped 5 bases and J dropped 2 bases, with 12 bases sitting between them. The CDR3 consists of 15 residues. The chain's CDR3 is CASSPTNDNTGELFF. The CDR3 coding sequence is TGTGCCAGCAGCCCCACCAATGATAACACCGGGGAGCTGTTTTTT.

The V call is TRBV5-1, the J call TRBJ2-1, with 8 bases that match TRBD2. J lost 3 bases, V lost 5 bases, and 4 bases had no gene match. CDR1 is SGHRS, CDR2 YFSETQ, per germline. The CDR3 is 14 residues long. CDR3 region: CASRTGGLYNEQFF. The CDR3 DNA reads TGCGCCAGCAGAACGGGGGGGCTCTACAATGAGCAGTTCTTC.

The chain joins TRBV5-6 to TRBJ2-5; perhaps D is TRBD1 or TRBD2 (5 bases each). The V gene's germline CDR1 is SGHDT and CDR2 YYEEEE. V was cut by 4 bases and J by 1 base, with 14 bases left in between. The CDR3 has 15 residues. As DNA, the CDR3 is TGTGCCAGCAGCCACCGGGACGGGACCCAAGAGACCCAGTACTTC. Translation gives CASSHRDGTQETQYF.

The CDR3 loop reads CASSQTGLRTGGTEAFF. DNA for the CDR3: TGCGCCAGCAGCCAAACCGGGCTAAGAACAGGGGGCACTGAAGCTTTCTTT. The chain recombines TRBV4-1 with TRBJ1-1, with 8 bases fitting TRBD1. Germline loops: CDR1 MGHRA, CDR2 YSYEKL. J gave up 4 bases and V 2 bases, and 12 bases lay outside the gene matches. The CDR3 contains 17 residues.

This CDR3 is CASSIFAGGASYNEQFF. CDR3 sequence (DNA): TGTGCCAGTAGTATCTTCGCGGGAGGAGCCTCCTACAATGAGCAGTTCTTC. The rearrangement uses TRBV19 and TRBJ2-1; TRBD2 matches 8 bases. CDR1 and CDR2 (germline): LNHDA, SQIVND (reference sequence). Unmatched junction bases numbered 7, after V lost 3 bases and J lost 0 bases. The length of the CDR3 is 17 residues.

This clone appeared once. This chain connects TRBV7-9 to TRBJ1-2; a weak D match, TRBD1 (5 bases). Looked up from germline, CDR1 is SEHNR and CDR2 is FQNEAQ (reference sequence). The ends were cut back, 3 bases at V and 8 bases at J, with 10 bases in the middle. The CDR3 is 12 residues long. The CDR3 region is CASSLAGFGYTF. Here the CDR3 DNA reads TGTGCCAGCAGCTTGGCAGGGTTCGGCTACACCTTC.

CDR3 protein: CSGQGQEGKQYF. CDR3 coding DNA: TGCAGCGGCCAGGGACAGGAAGGCAAGCAGTACTTC. The chain recombines TRBV29-1 with TRBJ2-7, with 8 bases identical to TRBD1. CDR3 length: 12 residues. The trim removed 7 bases at V and 8 bases at J, leaving 10 bases unmatched. Looked up from germline, CDR1 is SQVTM and CDR2 is ANQGSEA.

The chain links TRBV29-1 to TRBJ1-1; the match to TRBD1 covers 7 bases. The CDR3 loop spans 13 amino acids. CDR1 is SQVTM and CDR2 is ANQGSEA in the germline V gene. The V gene end was trimmed by 7 bases and the J gene end by 1 base; junction bases not matched to a gene: 6. The CDR3 here is CSGQRQGNTEAFF. CDR3 nucleotides: TGCAGCGGACAGAGACAGGGGAACACTGAAGCTTTCTTT.

The V gene is TRBV19, the J gene TRBJ1-5; a possible D gene is TRBD1 (5 bases). V lost 3 bases to trimming and J lost 6 bases, with 15 bases between them. The CDR3 is 15 residues long. In germline, CDR1 is LNHDA, CDR2 SQIVND (reference sequence). The CDR3 region has the DNA TGTGCCAGTAGTATCGGGGGTGCCTCCGGTCAGCCCCAGCATTTT. It translates to CASSIGGASGQPQHF.

The V gene is TRBV11-2, the J gene TRBJ2-2; TRBD2 matches at 8 bases. V shed 6 bases, J shed 4 bases, and the junction held 10 bases outside the gene matches. This CDR3 is 16 amino acids long. The germline CDR1 and CDR2 sequences are SGHAT and FQNNGV. CDR3 DNA sequence: TGTGCCAGCAGATCTATAGCGGGACGAATCACCGGGGAGCTGTTTTTT. Its protein is CASRSIAGRITGELFF.

V usage is TRBV6-1 and J usage is TRBJ1-2, with D unresolved. CDR3 size: 14 residues. The germline V gene has CDR1 MNHNS and CDR2 SASEGT. The germline V and J ends were trimmed by 7 bases and 2 bases, with 14 bases remaining between them. CDR3 protein: CASTPLAPNYGYTF. Here the CDR3 DNA reads TGTGCCAGCACTCCTTTAGCTCCCAACTATGGCTACACCTTC.

This clone was seen once. The CDR3 DNA reads TGTGCCAGCAGTTTTCAGGGGACATGGAACACTGAAGCTTTCTTT. This translates into CASSFQGTWNTEAFF. The chain joins TRBV27 to TRBJ1-1; perhaps TRBD1 as D (6 bases). Trimming removed 3 bases from V and 1 base from J, with 12 bases in between. The germline CDR1 and CDR2 sequences are MNHEY and SMNVEV (reference sequence). This CDR3 has 15 residues.

V gene TRBV15 combines with J gene TRBJ2-5; unclear D gene. The CDR3 runs to 15 residues. CDR1 and CDR2 (germline): LNHNV, YYDKDF (reference sequence). The V and J ends lost 0 bases and 5 bases respectively, with 13 bases between them. The CDR3 bases are TGTGCCACCAGCAGAGAACGCATCCAAAGGGAGACCCAGTACTTC. This sequence encodes CATSRERIQRETQYF.

The rearrangement joins TRBV6-6 to TRBJ2-7; D remains ambiguous. The germline gives CDR1 MNHNY, CDR2 SVGAGI (reference sequence). The germline V and J ends were trimmed by 6 bases and 0 bases, with 9 bases remaining between them. CDR3 length: 13 residues. CDR3 protein: CASRPQSSYEQYF. The DNA for the CDR3 is TGTGCCAGCAGACCCCAAAGCTCCTACGAGCAGTACTTC.